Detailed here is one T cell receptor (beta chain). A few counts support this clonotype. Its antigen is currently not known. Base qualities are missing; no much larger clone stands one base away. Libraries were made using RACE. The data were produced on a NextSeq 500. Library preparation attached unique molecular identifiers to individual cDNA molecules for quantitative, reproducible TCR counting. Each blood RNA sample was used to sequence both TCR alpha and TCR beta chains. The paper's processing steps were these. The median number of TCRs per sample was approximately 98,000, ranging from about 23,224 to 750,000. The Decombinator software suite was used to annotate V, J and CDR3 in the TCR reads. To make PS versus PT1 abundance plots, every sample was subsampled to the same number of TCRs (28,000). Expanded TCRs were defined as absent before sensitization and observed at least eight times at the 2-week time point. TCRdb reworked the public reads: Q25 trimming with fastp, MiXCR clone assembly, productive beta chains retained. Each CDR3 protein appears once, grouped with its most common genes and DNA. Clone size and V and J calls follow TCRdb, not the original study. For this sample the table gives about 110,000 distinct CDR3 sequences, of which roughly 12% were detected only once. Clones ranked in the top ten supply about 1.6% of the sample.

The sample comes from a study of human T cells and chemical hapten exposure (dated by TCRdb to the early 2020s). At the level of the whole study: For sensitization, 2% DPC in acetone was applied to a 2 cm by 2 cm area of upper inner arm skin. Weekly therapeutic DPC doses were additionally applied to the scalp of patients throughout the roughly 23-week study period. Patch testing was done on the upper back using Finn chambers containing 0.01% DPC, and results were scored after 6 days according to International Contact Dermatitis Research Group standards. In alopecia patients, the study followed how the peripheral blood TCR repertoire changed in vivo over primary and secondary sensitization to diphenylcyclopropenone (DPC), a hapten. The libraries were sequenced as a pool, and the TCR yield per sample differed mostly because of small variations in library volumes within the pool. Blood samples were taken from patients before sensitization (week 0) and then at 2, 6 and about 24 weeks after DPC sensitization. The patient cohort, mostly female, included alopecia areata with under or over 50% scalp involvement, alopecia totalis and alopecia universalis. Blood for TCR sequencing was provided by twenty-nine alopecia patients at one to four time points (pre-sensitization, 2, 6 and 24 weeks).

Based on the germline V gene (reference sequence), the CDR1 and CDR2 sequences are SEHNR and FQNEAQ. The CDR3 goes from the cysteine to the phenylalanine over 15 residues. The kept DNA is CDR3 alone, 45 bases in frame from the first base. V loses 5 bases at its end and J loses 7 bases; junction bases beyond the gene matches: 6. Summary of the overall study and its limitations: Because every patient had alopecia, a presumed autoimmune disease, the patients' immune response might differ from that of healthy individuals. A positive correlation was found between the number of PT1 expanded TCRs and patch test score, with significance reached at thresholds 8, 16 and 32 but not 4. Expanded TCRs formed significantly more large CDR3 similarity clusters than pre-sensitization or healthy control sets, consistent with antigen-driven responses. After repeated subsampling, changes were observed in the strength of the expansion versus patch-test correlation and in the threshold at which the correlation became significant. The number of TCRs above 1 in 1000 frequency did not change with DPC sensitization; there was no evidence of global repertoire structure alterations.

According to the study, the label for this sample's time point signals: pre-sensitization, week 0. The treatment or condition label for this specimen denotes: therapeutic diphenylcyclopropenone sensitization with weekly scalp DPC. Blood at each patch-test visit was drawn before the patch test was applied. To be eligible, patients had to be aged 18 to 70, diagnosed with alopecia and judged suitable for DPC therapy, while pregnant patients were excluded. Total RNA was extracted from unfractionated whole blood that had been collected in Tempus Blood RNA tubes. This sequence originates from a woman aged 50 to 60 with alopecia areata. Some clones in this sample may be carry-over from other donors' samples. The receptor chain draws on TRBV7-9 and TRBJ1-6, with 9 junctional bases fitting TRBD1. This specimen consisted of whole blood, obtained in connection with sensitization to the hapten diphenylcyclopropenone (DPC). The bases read TGTGCCAGCAGCATAACGACAGGGGGAAATTCACCCCTCCACTTT. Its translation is CASSITTGGNSPLHF.